The 30 T cell receptor beta chains below come from one sample, sequenced in a study of T cells in Graves' hyperthyroidism and ophthalmopathy. Amplified TCR beta CDR3 regions derived from RNA transcripts. The study used the HTBI primer set for a first-round RT-PCR of the TCR CDR3. In TCRdb, the multiplex PCR reads were re-called with MiXCR into one record per CDR3 protein. The sample has a few hundred thousand distinct CDR3 sequences; about 16% are singletons. Sequencing was done on a sample of blood. These receptors were collected from a woman aged 40 to 50 with Graves' ophthalmopathy.

On this clonotype itself: A much more abundant neighbour one base away suggests this may be a read error. The chain couples TRBV28 to TRBJ2-4, with TRBD1 as a possible D gene (5 bases). The ends were cut back, 5 bases at V and 0 bases at J, with 17 bases in the middle. The CDR3 extends over 17 amino acids. Per germline, CDR1 MDHEN and CDR2 SYDVKM. The CDR3 coding sequence is TGTGCCAGCAGTCCTCCAGGGTCCTCGGGAGCCAAAAACATTCAGTACTTC. Translating it yields CASSPPGSSGAKNIQYF. Together with reference TRBV28 and TRBJ2-4, the CDR3 gives the full variable domain: DVKVTQSSRYLVKRTGEKVFLECVQDMDHENMFWYRQDPGLGLRLIYFSYDVKMKEKGDIPEGYSVSREKKERFSLILESASTNQTSMYLCASSPPGSSGAKNIQYFGAGTRLSVL.

This clonotype showed up just a few times. V usage is TRBV6-1 and J usage is TRBJ1-2; D gene ambiguous. The CDR3 runs to 15 residues. Trimming took off 0 bases at V and 8 bases at J, with 16 bases between the two ends. Per germline, CDR1 MNHNS and CDR2 SASEGT. The CDR3 here is CASSEALRAVRGYTF. DNA of the CDR3: TGTGCCAGCAGTGAAGCGCTTCGGGCAGTCCGCGGCTACACCTTC.

In regard to this clonotype: Possible read error: a much larger clone is one base away. The chain links TRBV30 to TRBJ1-4, with 9 bases that match TRBD1. V lost 1 base, J lost 5 bases, and 5 bases stayed unmatched. The germline CDR1 and CDR2 sequences are GTSNPN and SVGIG (reference sequence). The CDR3 is 15 amino acids. The CDR3 nucleotides read TGTGCCTGGAGTGGAGCGGGACAGGGAAATGAAAAACTGTTTTTT. Amino acid sequence: CAWSGAGQGNEKLFF. Full variable domain (missing parts from reference TRBV30 and TRBJ1-4): SQTIHQWPATLVQPVGSPLSLECTVEGTSNPNLYWYRQAAGRGLQLLFYSVGIGQISSEVPQNLSASRPQDRQFILSSKKLLLSDSGFYLCAWSGAGQGNEKLFFGSGTQLSVL.

The J gene is TRBJ2-6, the V gene TRBV6-1; the D is unclear. The V gene's germline CDR1 is MNHNS and CDR2 SASEGT. CDR3 length: 16 amino acids. V shed 5 bases and J shed 0 bases, with 11 bases lying between them. The CDR3 protein is CASSLRISSGANVLTF. CDR3 DNA: TGTGCCAGCAGTCTCCGGATATCCTCTGGGGCCAACGTCCTGACTTTC.

The chain combines TRBV7-8 with TRBJ2-3; D is possibly TRBD1 or TRBD2 (11 bases each). Germline CDR1 and CDR2: SGHVS and FQNEAQ. With 5 bases removed from V and 4 bases from J, the gap between germline ends came to 31 bases. The CDR3 covers 20 residues. CDR3 in DNA: TGTGCCAGCAGCCCCCGGACAGGGGGCTCTTGGGGACTAGCGGCAGATACGCAGTATTTT. Translated: CASSPRTGGSWGLAADTQYF.

The V and J genes are TRBV30 and TRBJ2-7; 9 nucleotides line up with TRBD1. The J segment lost 4 bases and the V segment lost 3 bases, leaving 4 bases of the junction unmatched. The germline V gene encodes CDR1 GTSNPN and CDR2 SVGIG (reference sequence). The CDR3 spans 13 residues. CDR3 in amino acids: CAWRGQGGYEQYF. For the CDR3, the DNA is TGTGCCTGGAGGGGACAGGGTGGGTACGAGCAGTACTTC.

This clonotype has just a few counts. The chain uses TRBV20-1 and TRBJ1-6; perhaps TRBD1 as D (5 bases). CDR3 length: 14 residues. The V end lost 0 bases, the J end lost 7 bases, and 10 bases lay between the germline ends. The germline CDR1 and CDR2 sequences are DFQATT and SNEGSKA (reference sequence). CDR3 protein: CSAREGVENSPLHF. CDR3 nucleotides: TGCAGTGCTAGAGAGGGGGTAGAAAATTCACCCCTCCACTTT.

In its sample, this clonotype was seen many times. The V and J genes are TRBV28 and TRBJ2-3; D is unclear. In germline, CDR1 is MDHEN, CDR2 SYDVKM. CDR3 length equals 14 residues. Trimming took 5 bases from V and 2 from J, leaving 11 bases between them. CDR3 in DNA: TGTGCCAGCAGTCTCCGAAGGATCACAGATACGCAGTATTTT. Translation: CASSLRRITDTQYF. The full variable domain, with the rest looked up from reference TRBV28 and TRBJ2-3, is DVKVTQSSRYLVKRTGEKVFLECVQDMDHENMFWYRQDPGLGLRLIYFSYDVKMKEKGDIPEGYSVSREKKERFSLILESASTNQTSMYLCASSLRRITDTQYFGPGTRLTVL.

Many counts were recorded for this clonotype. V is TRBV3-1 and J is TRBJ2-1; D is unresolved. CDR1 LGHDT and CDR2 YNNKEL come from the germline V gene (reference sequence). The ends were cut back, 5 bases at V and 8 bases at J, with 7 bases in the middle. CDR3 length equals 11 residues. CDR3 nucleotides: TGTGCCAGCAGCACTTTCTATGAGCAGTTCTTC. The encoded protein is CASSTFYEQFF.

In DNA, the CDR3 is TGCAGTGCCCCTCTTTCCACTAGCGGGAACGAGCAGTACTTC. Amino acids: CSAPLSTSGNEQYF. The chain recombines TRBV20-1 with TRBJ2-7; 10 nucleotides align to TRBD2. Unmatched junction bases numbered 10, after V lost 6 bases and J lost 5 bases. The CDR3 consists of 14 residues. Germline V gene data show CDR1 as DFQATT and CDR2 as SNEGSKA (reference sequence).

The CDR3 DNA is TGTGCCAGCAGTGAATTTGAAAGCAATCAGCCCCAGCATTTT. Residues: CASSEFESNQPQHF. The chain links TRBV6-1 to TRBJ1-5; unclear D gene. V shed 2 bases and J shed 1 base, with 6 bases lying between them. Germline CDR1 and CDR2: MNHNS and SASEGT. The CDR3 extends over 14 amino acids.

Many counts were recorded for this clonotype. This chain joins TRBV28 and TRBJ2-7, with 7 bases matching TRBD2. The junction had 16 bases not matched to a gene; V was cut back by 4 bases and J by 4 bases. Germline V lookup: CDR1 MDHEN, CDR2 SYDVKM. CDR3 length: 17 amino acids. CDR3 region: CASSSYRGGAEGYEQYF. The CDR3 bases are TGTGCCAGCAGTTCCTACCGGGGAGGGGCGGAGGGATACGAGCAGTACTTC.

This clonotype was observed at least ten times. The chain is built from TRBV3-1 and TRBJ1-1; the match to TRBD1 covers 8 bases. V shed 1 base, J shed 6 bases, and the junction held 1 base outside the gene matches. CDR1 is LGHDT, CDR2 YNNKEL, per germline (reference sequence). This CDR3 spans 13 amino acids. In DNA, the CDR3 is TGTGCCAGCAGCCAAGGCAGGGGGCCTGAAGCTTTCTTT. This codes for CASSQGRGPEAFF.

Notes on this clonotype: As the CDR3 is not closed by the conserved phenylalanine or tryptophan, this likely results from a read error. The rearrangement links TRBV5-1 to TRBJ2-2; the D is unclear. The CDR3 is 14 residues long. Trimming shortened V by 6 bases and J by 2 bases, and 11 bases separated the two germline ends. Germline CDR1 SGHRS, CDR2 YFSETQ. CDR3 sequence (DNA): TGCGCCAGCAAACAGATCGTAAACACCGGGGAGCTGTTTCTT. This translates into CASKQIVNTGELFL.

There are a few counts of this clonotype. The chain couples TRBV7-9 to TRBJ2-5; unclear D gene. Deletions cut 0 bases from V and 5 bases from J, with 10 bases between. Germline CDR1 reads SEHNR; CDR2 reads FQNEAQ (reference sequence). The CDR3 is 14 residues long. In DNA form, the CDR3 reads TGTGCCAGCAGCTTAGCAGGGATCTGGGAGACCCAGTACTTC. Translation gives CASSLAGIWETQYF. The entire variable domain, with the rest obtained from reference TRBV7-9 and TRBJ2-5, is as follows: DTGVSQNPRHKITKRGQNVTFRCDPISEHNRLYWYRQTLGQGPEFLTYFQNEAQLEKSRLLSDRFSAERPKGSFSTLEIQRTEQGDSAMYLCASSLAGIWETQYFGPGTRLLVL.

CDR3 DNA: TGCGCCAGCAGCTTTTTAGCAGACACCAATGAGCAGTTCTTC. Encoded protein: CASSFLADTNEQFF. This chain uses TRBV5-1 with TRBJ2-1; no clear D. This CDR3 is built from 14 residues. The germline V gene encodes CDR1 SGHRS and CDR2 YFSETQ. The V end was cut by 2 bases, the J end by 6 bases, with 12 bases between.

J is TRBJ2-2 and V is TRBV7-9; 8 bases line up with TRBD2. Trimming cost V 1 base and J 1 base; bases outside gene matches: 5. The CDR3 sequence is 17 residues long. Germline V gene data show CDR1 as SEHNR and CDR2 as FQNEAQ (reference sequence). The CDR3 sequence is CASSLVVTSENTGELFF. The CDR3 nucleotides read TGTGCCAGCAGCTTAGTAGTGACTAGCGAGAACACCGGGGAGCTGTTTTTT. Supplemented by reference TRBV7-9 and TRBJ2-2, the full variable domain reads DTGVSQNPRHKITKRGQNVTFRCDPISEHNRLYWYRQTLGQGPEFLTYFQNEAQLEKSRLLSDRFSAERPKGSFSTLEIQRTEQGDSAMYLCASSLVVTSENTGELFFGEGSRLTVL.

In this sample, this clonotype turned up a few times. The rearrangement uses TRBV9 and TRBJ2-1, with 10 bases identical to TRBD2. This CDR3 has 16 residues. V lost 5 bases, J lost 6 bases, and 11 bases stayed unmatched. Germline CDR1 SGDLS, CDR2 YYNGEE. The CDR3 DNA sequence: TGTGCCAGCAGAAGCAGGACTAGCGGTAACGGCAATGAGCAGTTCTTC. Its translation is CASRSRTSGNGNEQFF.

Ten or more counts support this clonotype. V and J are TRBV28 and TRBJ2-7, with 8 bases matching TRBD2. Germline CDR1 reads MDHEN; CDR2 reads SYDVKM. The CDR3 length is 16 residues. V gave up 6 bases and J gave up 0 bases; unmatched junction bases: 10. The chain's CDR3 is CASSLDALAVSYEQYF. In DNA form, the CDR3 reads TGTGCCAGCAGCCTAGACGCACTAGCGGTCTCCTACGAGCAGTACTTC.

This clonotype has only a few counts. The chain has TRBV30 and TRBJ1-4, with no clear D. With 2 bases removed from V and 4 bases from J, the gap between germline ends came to 8 bases. This CDR3 is built from 13 residues. The germline gives CDR1 GTSNPN, CDR2 SVGIG (reference sequence). CDR3 amino acids: CAWSRILNEKLFF. CDR3 nucleotide sequence: TGTGCCTGGAGTCGGATTCTTAATGAAAAACTGTTTTTT.

V usage is TRBV5-4 and J usage is TRBJ2-1; 11 bases align to TRBD1. Germline trimming cut 3 bases from V and 7 bases from J; bases unmatched to any gene: 6. Germline V gene data show CDR1 as SGHNT and CDR2 as YYREEE (reference sequence). There are 15 residues in the CDR3. The CDR3 sequence is CASSYGQGAQNEQFF. As DNA, the CDR3 is TGTGCCAGCAGCTACGGACAGGGGGCGCAGAATGAGCAGTTCTTC. Full variable domain (rest looked up from reference TRBV5-4 and TRBJ2-1): ETGVTQSPTHLIKTRGQQVTLRCSSQSGHNTVSWYQQALGQGPQFIFQYYREEENGRGNFPPRFSGLQFPNYSSELNVNALELDDSALYLCASSYGQGAQNEQFFGPGTRLTVL.

Ten or more counts support this clonotype. The genes are TRBV6-1 and TRBJ1-5; D gene unclear. The CDR3 length is 14 residues. Germline V gene data show CDR1 as MNHNS and CDR2 as SASEGT. The germline V and J ends were trimmed by 0 bases and 6 bases, with 9 bases remaining between them. For the CDR3, the DNA is TGTGCCAGCAGTGAAGCCGGGTCAAGTCAGCCCCAGCATTTT. This gives the protein CASSEAGSSQPQHF.

This clonotype was observed many times. The chain links TRBV11-2 to TRBJ2-3, with unresolved D. The CDR3 runs 19 residues. Germline loops: CDR1 SGHAT, CDR2 FQNNGV. Trimming left V 0 bases short and J 4 bases short, with 23 bases between. The CDR3 DNA reads TGTGCCAGCAGCTTAGATGCAGCCCGGGCCGCCCTGGTCCCAGATACGCAGTATTTT. Translation gives CASSLDAARAALVPDTQYF.

This clonotype was seen just once. This may come from a read error, since a much larger clone is one base off. The CDR3, as DNA: TGCGTCAGCAGCGGTAGGGCTACTAGCACAGATACGCAGTATTTT. Protein product: CVSSGRATSTDTQYF. V usage is TRBV5-1 and J usage is TRBJ2-3, with TRBD2 as a possible D gene (5 bases). The CDR3 is 15 amino acids. Germline V gene lookup returns CDR1 SGHRS and CDR2 YFSETQ. Full variable domain (outside the CDR3, taken from reference TRBV5-1 and TRBJ2-3): KAGVTQTPRYLIKTRGQQVTLSCSPISGHRSVSWYQQTPGQGLQFLFEYFSETQRNKGNFPGRFSGRQFSNSRSEMNVSTLELGDSALYLCVSSGRATSTDTQYFGPGTRLTVL.

This clonotype has ten or more counts. The J gene is TRBJ2-7, the V gene TRBV20-1; 10 nucleotides line up with TRBD1. The CDR3 extends over 11 amino acids. The germline V gene has CDR1 DFQATT and CDR2 SNEGSKA (reference sequence). V dropped 7 bases and J dropped 7; count of bases not matched to a gene: 4. The CDR3 sequence: CSGQGAEEQYF. The CDR3 region has the DNA TGCAGTGGACAGGGGGCTGAGGAGCAGTACTTC.

This clonotype was observed a few times. CDR3 bases: TGTGCCAGCAGTGCATTTACGAGGGCCCCGGGACTAGCGGGAGTGCTCTACGAGCAGTACTTC. It specifies CASSAFTRAPGLAGVLYEQYF. V usage is TRBV6-1 and J usage is TRBJ2-7, with 14 bases aligning to TRBD2. Germline V gene data show CDR1 as MNHNS and CDR2 as SASEGT. V lost 4 bases to trimming and J lost 3 bases; unmatched junction nucleotides: 20. The CDR3 contains 21 residues.

The CDR3: CASSFGQYAEAFF. The CDR3, as DNA: TGTGCCAGCAGTTTCGGCCAGTACGCTGAAGCTTTCTTT. The rearrangement links TRBV28 to TRBJ1-1; D uncertain. V lost 3 bases to trimming and J lost 6 bases, with 11 bases between them. The CDR3 runs to 13 residues. Germline CDR1 is MDHEN and CDR2 is SYDVKM.

This clonotype showed up many times. The chain links TRBV7-8 to TRBJ2-7; D unclear. The V end was cut by 5 bases, the J end by 9 bases, with 17 bases between. The germline V gene encodes CDR1 SGHVS and CDR2 FQNEAQ. The CDR3 covers 13 residues. The CDR3 here is CASSPPVGRRQYF. The CDR3 DNA sequence: TGTGCCAGCAGCCCTCCTGTAGGTAGACGGCAGTACTTC.

This clonotype was detected a few times. The chain links TRBV28 to TRBJ2-7, with TRBD1 as a possible D gene (5 bases). Germline loops: CDR1 MDHEN, CDR2 SYDVKM. This CDR3 is built from 16 residues. The V end was cut by 4 bases, the J end by 2 bases, with 18 bases between. For the CDR3, the DNA is TGTGCCAGCAGTTCTGGCAGGGTAAAGAAACCCTACGAGCAGTACTTC. Its protein product is CASSSGRVKKPYEQYF. The whole variable domain, filled in from reference TRBV28 and TRBJ2-7, reads DVKVTQSSRYLVKRTGEKVFLECVQDMDHENMFWYRQDPGLGLRLIYFSYDVKMKEKGDIPEGYSVSREKKERFSLILESASTNQTSMYLCASSSGRVKKPYEQYFGPGTRLTVT.

This clonotype showed up just a few times. The chain carries TRBV7-8 and TRBJ1-4; 7 bases agree with TRBD1. Germline loops: CDR1 SGHVS, CDR2 FQNEAQ. This CDR3 comprises 15 residues. The V segment lost 5 bases and the J segment 8 bases; nucleotides outside the gene matches: 11. The CDR3 loop reads CASSPRTGHSEKLFF. Here the CDR3 DNA reads TGTGCCAGCAGCCCTAGGACAGGTCATTCGGAAAAACTGTTTTTT.